Below, 17 T cell receptor beta chains from the same sample are listed, as sequenced in a study of early T cells in non-severe SARS-CoV-2 infection. Via MiXCR, TCRdb re-called the 5' RACE reads, giving one row per CDR3 protein. In the table there are tens of thousands of distinct CDR3 sequences, under 15% of which are singletons. The specimen sequenced was whole blood. Receptors were obtained from an adult who was a healthcare worker with PCR-confirmed SARS-CoV-2 infection or an uninfected control (not recorded which).

The chain couples TRBV7-9 to TRBJ1-1; D is unresolved. The ends were cut back, 2 bases at V and 5 bases at J, with 12 bases in the middle. The germline V gene has CDR1 SEHNR and CDR2 FQNEAQ (reference sequence). The CDR3 loop spans 14 amino acids. Here the CDR3 reads CASSLTAPGTEAFF. Here the CDR3 DNA reads TGTGCCAGCAGCTTAACAGCCCCAGGAACTGAAGCTTTCTTT.

This chain joins TRBV20-1 and TRBJ1-6; D might be TRBD1 (5 bases). Germline assignment: CDR1 DFQATT and CDR2 SNEGSKA (reference sequence). The CDR3 totals 16 residues. V dropped 0 bases and J dropped 1 base, with 10 bases sitting between them. Written as DNA, the CDR3 is TGCAGTGCTAGAGATCTTGGGGGATCCTATAATTCACCCCTCCACTTT. Protein sequence: CSARDLGGSYNSPLHF.

The chain uses TRBV6-6 and TRBJ1-2; 8 bases fit TRBD1. Germline values: CDR1 MNHNY, CDR2 SVGAGI (reference sequence). The CDR3 has 14 amino acids. The ends lost 6 bases at V and 8 bases at J; junction bases unmatched: 11. Here the CDR3 reads CASSPSGQGGGYTF. DNA of the CDR3: TGTGCCAGCAGCCCCTCCGGACAGGGTGGAGGCTACACCTTC.

The gene calls are TRBV7-9 and TRBJ2-7; 7 bases fit TRBD1. Trimming took 5 bases from V and 11 from J; bases not matched to a gene: 6. CDR1 SEHNR and CDR2 FQNEAQ come from the germline V gene (reference sequence). The length of the CDR3 is 11 residues. CDR3 coding DNA: TGTGCCAGCAGCGAAACAGGGGCGGAGTACTTC. Translating gives CASSETGAEYF.

This clonotype turned up a few times. The chain is built from TRBV21-1 and TRBJ2-7; the table's TRBD1 call for D was not verified on the DNA. TRBV21-1 represents a pseudogene. The CDR3 is made up of 13 amino acids. The CDR3 loop reads CALGGDRVTEQYF. CDR3 sequence (DNA): TGTGCCCTCGGCGGGGACAGGGTAACCGAGCAGTACTTC.

The J gene is TRBJ2-3, the V gene TRBV6-1; 12 bases are shared with TRBD2. The CDR3 spans 18 residues. In germline, CDR1 is MNHNS, CDR2 SASEGT. The V and J ends lost 0 bases and 3 bases, in that order; junction bases with no gene match: 7. The CDR3 sequence is CASSEAWLAGGATDTQYF. The CDR3, as DNA: TGTGCCAGCAGTGAAGCGTGGCTAGCGGGGGGGGCAACAGATACGCAGTATTTT.

This clonotype was picked up a small number of times. This sequence joins TRBV7-6 and TRBJ2-1; 9 bases line up with TRBD2. Germline V gene sequence: CDR1 SGHVS, CDR2 FNYEAQ. V lost 4 bases and J lost 2; bases outside the gene matches: 3. CDR3 length: 15 amino acids. The CDR3 reads CASSYLAGPYNEQFF. The DNA for the CDR3 is TGTGCCAGCAGCTATCTAGCGGGACCCTACAATGAGCAGTTCTTC.

Only a few counts were recorded for this clonotype. This chain links TRBV27 with TRBJ2-6; D is unresolved. Trimming removed 5 bases at V and 4 bases at J, with 12 bases between. Germline V CDR1 and CDR2: MNHEY, SMNVEV (reference sequence). The CDR3 has 15 amino acids. CDR3 sequence reads: CASSLSLGGANVLTF. CDR3 DNA sequence: TGTGCCAGCAGTCTAAGTTTGGGCGGGGCCAACGTCCTGACTTTC.

This clonotype was found a few times. This chain uses TRBV20-1 with TRBJ2-5; possible D gene TRBD2, 6 bases. Trimming took off 3 bases at V and 5 bases at J, with 13 bases between the two ends. The CDR3 runs to 13 residues. CDR1 DFQATT and CDR2 SNEGSKA come from the germline V gene (reference sequence). CDR3 DNA: TGCAGTGCTAGGCCCCCAGGGAGGGAGACCCAGTACTTC. Translation gives CSARPPGRETQYF.

The chain combines TRBV5-7 with TRBJ1-4; possible D gene TRBD1, 5 bases. TRBV5-7 is assigned to the ORF class and has an uncertain function. V was trimmed by 2 bases and J by 4 bases, leaving 27 bases between them. CDR3 length equals 20 residues. The DNA of the CDR3 is TGTGCCAGCAGCTTCGCCTCTCGGGCTAGTGCGGGGCAGCATAATGAAAAACTGTTTTTT. This codes for CASSFASRASAGQHNEKLFF.

This clonotype has a handful of counts. The gene calls are TRBV20-1 and TRBJ2-1; D is unresolved. The CDR3 loop spans 13 amino acids. CDR1 is DFQATT, CDR2 SNEGSKA, per germline (reference sequence). The V end was cut by 2 bases, the J end by 7 bases, with 12 bases between. CDR3 bases: TGCAGTGCTAGATTGGGGAATGAGAATGAGCAGTTCTTC. Protein product: CSARLGNENEQFF.

The V and J genes are TRBV12-3 or TRBV12-4 and TRBJ2-7; no clear D. Trimming pared 6 bases from V and 0 bases from J, leaving 12 bases between. The CDR3 runs to 14 residues. CDR3 nucleotide sequence: TGTGCCAGCAGACAAGACACCCTCTCCTACGAGCAGTACTTC. It codes for CASRQDTLSYEQYF.

This chain uses TRBV4-1 with TRBJ2-3, with 12 positions matching TRBD2. Germline lookup yields CDR1 MGHRA and CDR2 YSYEKL. There are 17 residues in the CDR3. With 0 bases clipped from V and 1 base from J, the junction kept 2 bases outside the gene matches. CDR3 amino acids: CASSQEGLAGRTDTQYF. The CDR3 bases are TGCGCCAGCAGCCAAGAGGGACTAGCGGGTCGCACAGATACGCAGTATTTT.

The chain employs TRBV29-1 and TRBJ2-5; TRBD1 or TRBD2 may be the D gene (6 bases each). Germline lookup yields CDR1 SQVTM and CDR2 ANQGSEA. CDR3 length: 16 amino acids. V was trimmed by 2 bases and J by 9 bases, leaving 25 bases between them. The CDR3 DNA reads TGCAGCGTTGAAAGACGCGGGGACACTGCCCAAGAAGCCCAGTACTTC. It specifies CSVERRGDTAQEAQYF.

This clonotype was detected ten times or more. The gene calls are TRBV20-1 and TRBJ1-3; perhaps TRBD1 as D (5 bases). The CDR3 extends over 13 amino acids. V was clipped by 5 bases and J by 0 bases, with 8 bases between them. The V gene's germline CDR1 is DFQATT and CDR2 SNEGSKA (reference sequence). DNA for the CDR3: TGCAGTGCTCGCGACAGCTCTGGAAACACCATATATTTT. Its translation: CSARDSSGNTIYF.

In this sample, this clonotype turned up a few times. V usage is TRBV12-3 or TRBV12-4 and J usage is TRBJ2-3; unclear D gene. The length of the CDR3 is 16 residues. V was shortened by 6 bases and J by 0 bases, with 16 bases between the two germline ends. This CDR3 reads CASSLPFGGSTDTQYF. The DNA for the CDR3 is TGTGCCAGCAGCCTCCCTTTCGGCGGTAGCACAGATACGCAGTATTTT.

In its sample, this clonotype was seen once. The chain links TRBV29-1 to TRBJ2-2; 10 positions match TRBD2. Germline values: CDR1 SQVTM, CDR2 ANQGSEA. V was clipped by 4 bases and J by 7 bases; unmatched bases: 0. This CDR3 has 12 amino acids. Written as DNA, the CDR3 is TGCAGCGTTGTAGCGGGAGGCGGGGAGCTGTTTTTT. It codes for CSVVAGGGELFF.